The clone carrying this T cell receptor beta chain came up many times. The antigen is unknown. A second roughly 6 to 11 cycle PCR used barcoded and J-beta primers. From the 5' RACE reads, TCRdb called clonotypes with MiXCR, one entry per CDR3 protein. The sample carries 540,000 or so distinct CDR3 sequences, 45% to 55% recorded once. Losses at the gene ends were 6 bases for V and 3 bases for J; bases not matched to a gene: 9. The germline gives CDR1 MNHNY, CDR2 SVGAGI (reference sequence). The CDR3 consists of 16 residues. The data originate from a study of blood T cells in healthy people across ages. Each sample had at least 7 million PBMCs isolated. Study results and caveats: Long-lived donors had more naive CD4+ cells and higher diversity than aged donors.

The source of this sequence is an elderly man in good health. The sequenced sample consisted of blood. This rearrangement joins TRBV6-6 to TRBJ1-4, with 8 bases aligning to TRBD1. CDR3 residues: CASSTPDRGSNEKLFF. DNA of the CDR3: TGTGCCAGCAGCACACCCGACAGGGGCTCTAATGAAAAACTGTTTTTT.